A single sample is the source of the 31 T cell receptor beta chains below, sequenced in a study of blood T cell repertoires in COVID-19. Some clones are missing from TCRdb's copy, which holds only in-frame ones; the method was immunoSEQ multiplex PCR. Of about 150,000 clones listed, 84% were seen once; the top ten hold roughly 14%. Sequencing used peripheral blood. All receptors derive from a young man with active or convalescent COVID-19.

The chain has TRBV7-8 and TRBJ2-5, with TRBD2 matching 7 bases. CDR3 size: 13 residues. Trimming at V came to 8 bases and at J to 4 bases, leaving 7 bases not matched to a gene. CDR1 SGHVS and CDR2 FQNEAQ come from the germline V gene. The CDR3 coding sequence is TGTGCCAGCCAACCGGGGGGAGCAGAGACCCAGTACTTC. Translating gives CASQPGGAETQYF.

The CDR3 nucleotides read TGTGCCAGCAGTTACAAGCCGAGAGTAACTGAAGCTTTCTTT. Translating gives CASSYKPRVTEAFF. This chain links TRBV6-5 with TRBJ1-1, with D hard to call. The CDR3 sequence is 14 residues long. Per germline, CDR1 MNHEY and CDR2 SVGAGI. V was clipped by 2 bases and J by 5 bases, with 12 bases between them.

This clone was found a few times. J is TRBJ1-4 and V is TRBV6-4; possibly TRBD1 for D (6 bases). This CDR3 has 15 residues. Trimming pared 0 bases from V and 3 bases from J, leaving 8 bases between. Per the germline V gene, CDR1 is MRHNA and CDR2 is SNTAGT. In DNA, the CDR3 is TGTGCCAGCAGTGACTCGACAGGCCCTAATGAAAAACTGTTTTTT. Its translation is CASSDSTGPNEKLFF.

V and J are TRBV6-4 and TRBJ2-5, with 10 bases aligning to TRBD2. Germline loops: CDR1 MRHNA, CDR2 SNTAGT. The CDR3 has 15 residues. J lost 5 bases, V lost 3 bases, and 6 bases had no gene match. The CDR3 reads CASSESGGADETQYF. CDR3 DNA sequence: TGTGCCAGCAGTGAAAGCGGGGGGGCTGATGAGACCCAGTACTTC.

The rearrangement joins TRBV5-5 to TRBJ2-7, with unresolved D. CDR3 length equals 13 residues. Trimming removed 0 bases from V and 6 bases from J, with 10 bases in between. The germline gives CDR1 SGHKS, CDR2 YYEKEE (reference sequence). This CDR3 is CASSLGSRGEQYF. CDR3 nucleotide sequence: TGTGCCAGCAGCTTGGGCAGTAGAGGCGAGCAGTACTTC.

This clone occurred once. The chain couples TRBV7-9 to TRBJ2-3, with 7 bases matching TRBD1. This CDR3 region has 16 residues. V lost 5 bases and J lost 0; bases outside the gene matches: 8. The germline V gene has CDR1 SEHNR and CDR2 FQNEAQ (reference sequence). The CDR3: CASSPQGGRSTDTQYF. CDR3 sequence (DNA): TGTGCCAGCAGCCCCCAAGGGGGCCGGAGCACAGATACGCAGTATTTT.

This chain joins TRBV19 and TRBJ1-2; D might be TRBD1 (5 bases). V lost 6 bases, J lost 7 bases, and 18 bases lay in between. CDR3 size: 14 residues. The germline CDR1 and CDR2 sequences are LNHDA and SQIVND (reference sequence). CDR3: CASSPWGGESGYTF. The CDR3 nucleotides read TGTGCCAGTAGCCCCTGGGGGGGGGAATCTGGCTACACCTTC.

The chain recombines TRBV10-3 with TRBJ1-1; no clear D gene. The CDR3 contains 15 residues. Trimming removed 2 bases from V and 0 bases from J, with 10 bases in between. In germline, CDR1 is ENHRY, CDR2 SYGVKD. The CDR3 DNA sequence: TGTGCCATCAGTGAGAGCGAAGCTTTGAACACTGAAGCTTTCTTT. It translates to CAISESEALNTEAFF.

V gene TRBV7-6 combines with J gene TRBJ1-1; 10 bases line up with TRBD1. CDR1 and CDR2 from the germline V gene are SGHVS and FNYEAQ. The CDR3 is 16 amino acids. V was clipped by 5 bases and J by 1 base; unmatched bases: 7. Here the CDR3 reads CASSQRQGATNTEAFF. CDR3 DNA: TGTGCCAGCAGCCAGAGACAGGGGGCAACGAACACTGAAGCTTTCTTT.

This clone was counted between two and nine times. Here the CDR3 DNA reads TGTGCCAGCAGCTTGAGTTCGGGGGGCCACTTTAACTATGGCTACACCTTC. Protein sequence: CASSLSSGGHFNYGYTF. The chain joins TRBV5-4 to TRBJ1-2, with D possibly TRBD1 on 6 matching bases. The ends were cut back, 1 base at V and 1 base at J, with 17 bases in the middle. The CDR3 loop spans 17 amino acids. Germline lookup yields CDR1 SGHNT and CDR2 YYREEE (reference sequence).

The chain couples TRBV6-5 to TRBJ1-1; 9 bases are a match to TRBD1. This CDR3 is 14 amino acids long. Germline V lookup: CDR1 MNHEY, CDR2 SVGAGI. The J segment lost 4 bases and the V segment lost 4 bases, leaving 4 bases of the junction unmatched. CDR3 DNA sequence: TGTGCCAGCAGTTTTGGACAGGGGAGCACTGAAGCTTTCTTT. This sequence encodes CASSFGQGSTEAFF.

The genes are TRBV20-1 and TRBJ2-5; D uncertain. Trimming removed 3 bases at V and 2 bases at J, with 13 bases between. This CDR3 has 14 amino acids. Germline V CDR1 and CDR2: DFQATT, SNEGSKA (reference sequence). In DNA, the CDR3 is TGCAGTGCTAGTTTCGCGGATGGGCAAGAGACCCAGTACTTC. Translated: CSASFADGQETQYF.

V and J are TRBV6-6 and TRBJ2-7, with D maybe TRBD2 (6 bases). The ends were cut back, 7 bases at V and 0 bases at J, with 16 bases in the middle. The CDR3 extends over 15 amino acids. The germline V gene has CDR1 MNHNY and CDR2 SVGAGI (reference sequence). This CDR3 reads CASNRQAGSSYEQYF. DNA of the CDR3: TGTGCCAGCAATCGGCAGGCGGGATCCTCCTACGAGCAGTACTTC.

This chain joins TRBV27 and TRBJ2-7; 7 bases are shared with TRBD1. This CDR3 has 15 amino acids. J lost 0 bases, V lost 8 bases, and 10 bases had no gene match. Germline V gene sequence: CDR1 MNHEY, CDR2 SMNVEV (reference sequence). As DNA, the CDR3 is TGTGCCAGCCAGGGCCCCGGGACAGTCTCCTACGAGCAGTACTTC. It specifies CASQGPGTVSYEQYF.

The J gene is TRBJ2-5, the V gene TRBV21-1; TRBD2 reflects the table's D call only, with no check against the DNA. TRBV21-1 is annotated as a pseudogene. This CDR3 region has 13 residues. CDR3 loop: CASSARRLETQYF. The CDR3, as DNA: TGTGCCAGCAGCGCACGAAGACTAGAGACCCAGTACTTC.

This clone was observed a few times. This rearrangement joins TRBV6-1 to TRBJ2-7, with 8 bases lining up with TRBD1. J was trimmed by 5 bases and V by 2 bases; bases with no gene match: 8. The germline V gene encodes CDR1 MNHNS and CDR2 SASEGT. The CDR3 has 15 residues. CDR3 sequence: CASSEKGRGRNEQYF. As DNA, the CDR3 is TGTGCCAGCAGTGAAAAAGGCAGGGGGCGAAACGAGCAGTACTTC.

The CDR3 DNA reads as TGTGCCAGCAGTCCCCCCGGCAGGGCTGGAAACACCATATATTTT. It specifies CASSPPGRAGNTIYF. This chain joins TRBV28 and TRBJ1-3; a weak D match, TRBD1 (5 bases). The CDR3 runs to 15 residues. Germline values: CDR1 MDHEN, CDR2 SYDVKM. Trimming shortened V by 5 bases and J by 2 bases, and 13 bases separated the two germline ends. Combining the CDR3 with reference TRBV28 and TRBJ1-3 gives the whole variable domain DVKVTQSSRYLVKRTGEKVFLECVQDMDHENMFWYRQDPGLGLRLIYFSYDVKMKEKGDIPEGYSVSREKKERFSLILESASTNQTSMYLCASSPPGRAGNTIYFGEGSWLTVV.

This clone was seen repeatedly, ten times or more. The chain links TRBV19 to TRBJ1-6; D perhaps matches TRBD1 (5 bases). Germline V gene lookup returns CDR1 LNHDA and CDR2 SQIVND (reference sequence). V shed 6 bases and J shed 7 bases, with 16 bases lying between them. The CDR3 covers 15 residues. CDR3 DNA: TGTGCCAGTAGCGTAAGGGAGGGGAAAAATTCACCCCTCCACTTT. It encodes CASSVREGKNSPLHF.

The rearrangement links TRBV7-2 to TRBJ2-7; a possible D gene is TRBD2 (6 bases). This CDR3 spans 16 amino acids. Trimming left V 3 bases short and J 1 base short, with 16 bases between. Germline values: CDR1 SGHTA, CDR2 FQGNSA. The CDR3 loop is CASSLSRGSGSYEQYF. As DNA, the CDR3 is TGTGCCAGCAGCTTGTCCCGGGGTAGCGGTTCCTACGAGCAGTACTTC. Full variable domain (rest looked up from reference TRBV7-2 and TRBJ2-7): GAGVSQSPSNKVTEKGKDVELRCDPISGHTALYWYRQSLGQGLEFLIYFQGNSAPDKSGLPSDRFSAERTGGSVSTLTIQRTQQEDSAVYLCASSLSRGSGSYEQYFGPGTRLTVT.

The CDR3 nucleotides are TGTGCCAGCTCCCGAACCGGGACAGGGGGCACCAGCTCTGGAAACACCATATATTTT. Translating gives CASSRTGTGGTSSGNTIYF. This rearrangement joins TRBV18 to TRBJ1-3, with TRBD1 matching 12 bases. The germline CDR1 and CDR2 sequences are KGHSH and LQKENI. After removal of 6 bases from V and 0 bases from J, the junction contained 12 bases not matched to a gene. There are 19 residues in the CDR3.

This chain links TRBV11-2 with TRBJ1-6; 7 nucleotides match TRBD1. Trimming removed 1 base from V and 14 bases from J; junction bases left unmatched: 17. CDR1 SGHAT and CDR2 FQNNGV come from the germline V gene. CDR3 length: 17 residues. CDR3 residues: CASSLAPGTVGRGSLHF. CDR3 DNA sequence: TGTGCCAGCAGCTTAGCCCCCGGGACAGTGGGAAGAGGATCCCTCCACTTT. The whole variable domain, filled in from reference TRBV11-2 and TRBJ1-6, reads EAGVAQSPRYKIIEKRQSVAFWCNPISGHATLYWYQQILGQGPKLLIQFQNNGVVDDSQLPKDRFSAERLKGVDSTLKIQPAKLEDSAVYLCASSLAPGTVGRGSLHFGNGTRLTVT.

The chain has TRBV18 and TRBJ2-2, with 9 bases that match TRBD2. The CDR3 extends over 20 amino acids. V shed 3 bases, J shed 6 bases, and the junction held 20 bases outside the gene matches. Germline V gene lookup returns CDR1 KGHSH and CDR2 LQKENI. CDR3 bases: TGTGCCAGCTCACCTCACTCTCTCAGCGGGAGGAAGGCGACCCCCGGGGAGCTGTTTTTT. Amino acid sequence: CASSPHSLSGRKATPGELFF. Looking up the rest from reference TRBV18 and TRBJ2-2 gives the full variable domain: NAGVMQNPRHLVRRRGQEARLRCSPMKGHSHVYWYRQLPEEGLKFMVYLQKENIIDESGMPKERFSAEFPKEGPSILRIQQVVRGDSAAYFCASSPHSLSGRKATPGELFFGEGSRLTVL.

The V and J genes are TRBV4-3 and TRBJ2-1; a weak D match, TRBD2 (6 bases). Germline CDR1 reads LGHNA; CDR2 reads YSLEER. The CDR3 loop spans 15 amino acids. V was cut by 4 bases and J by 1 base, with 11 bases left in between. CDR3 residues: CASSPTGTSYNEQFF. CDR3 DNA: TGCGCCAGCAGCCCAACCGGGACTTCCTACAATGAGCAGTTCTTC.

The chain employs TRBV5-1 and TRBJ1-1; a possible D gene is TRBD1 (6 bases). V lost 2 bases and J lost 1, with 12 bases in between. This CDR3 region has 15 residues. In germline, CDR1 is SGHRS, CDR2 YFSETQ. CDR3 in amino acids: CASSFNGGRNTEAFF. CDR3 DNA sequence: TGCGCCAGCAGCTTCAACGGGGGGCGGAACACTGAAGCTTTCTTT.

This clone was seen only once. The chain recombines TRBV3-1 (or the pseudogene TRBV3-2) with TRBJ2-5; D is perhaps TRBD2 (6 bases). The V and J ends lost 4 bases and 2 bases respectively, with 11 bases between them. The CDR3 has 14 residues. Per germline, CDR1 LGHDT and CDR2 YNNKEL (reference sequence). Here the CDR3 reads CASSPRGSQETQYF. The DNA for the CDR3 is TGTGCCAGCAGCCCTCGGGGGAGTCAAGAGACCCAGTACTTC.

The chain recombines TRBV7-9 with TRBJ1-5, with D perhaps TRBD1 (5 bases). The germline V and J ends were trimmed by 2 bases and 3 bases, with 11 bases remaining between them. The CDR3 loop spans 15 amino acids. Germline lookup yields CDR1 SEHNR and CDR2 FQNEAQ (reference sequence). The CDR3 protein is CASSLSGNVNQPQHF. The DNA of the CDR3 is TGTGCCAGCAGCTTATCAGGGAATGTCAATCAGCCCCAGCATTTT.

The CDR3 region has the DNA TGTGCCAGCAGCCTAGCAGGGGGCTATGGTGGAAACACCATATATTTT. Residues: CASSLAGGYGGNTIYF. The chain couples TRBV5-6 to TRBJ1-3, with TRBD1 identical over 8 bases. This CDR3 contains 16 residues. The germline gives CDR1 SGHDT, CDR2 YYEEEE. With V trimmed by 4 bases and J by 3 bases, 9 bases remained unmatched. Full variable domain (rest looked up from reference TRBV5-6 and TRBJ1-3): DAGVTQSPTHLIKTRGQQVTLRCSPKSGHDTVSWYQQALGQGPQFIFQYYEEEERQRGNFPDRFSGHQFPNYSSELNVNALLLGDSALYLCASSLAGGYGGNTIYFGEGSWLTVV.

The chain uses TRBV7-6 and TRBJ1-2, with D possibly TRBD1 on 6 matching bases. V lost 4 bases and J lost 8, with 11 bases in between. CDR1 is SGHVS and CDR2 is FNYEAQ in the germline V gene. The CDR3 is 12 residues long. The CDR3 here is CASSSGAAGYTF. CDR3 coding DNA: TGTGCCAGCAGCTCAGGGGCGGCGGGCTACACCTTC.

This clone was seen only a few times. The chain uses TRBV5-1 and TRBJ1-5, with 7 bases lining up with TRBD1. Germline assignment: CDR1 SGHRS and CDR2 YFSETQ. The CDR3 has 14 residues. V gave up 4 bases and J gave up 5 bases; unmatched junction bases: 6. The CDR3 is CASSRQGGDQPQHF. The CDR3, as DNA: TGCGCCAGCAGCCGGCAGGGGGGCGATCAGCCCCAGCATTTT.

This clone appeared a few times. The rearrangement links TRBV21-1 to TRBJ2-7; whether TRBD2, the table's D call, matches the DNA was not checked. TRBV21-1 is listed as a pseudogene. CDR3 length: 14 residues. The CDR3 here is CAIFRAAGAYEQYF. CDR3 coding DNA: TGTGCCATCTTTCGGGCTGCGGGAGCCTACGAGCAGTACTTC.

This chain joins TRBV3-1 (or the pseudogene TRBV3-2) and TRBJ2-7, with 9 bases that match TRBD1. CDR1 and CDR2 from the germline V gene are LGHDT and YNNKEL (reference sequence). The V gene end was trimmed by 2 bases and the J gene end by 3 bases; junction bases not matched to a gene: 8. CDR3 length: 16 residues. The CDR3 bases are TGTGCCAGCAGCCAATACAGGGGGCTAATATACTACGAGCAGTACTTC. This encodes CASSQYRGLIYYEQYF.